This TCR beta chain stems from a study of cytomegalovirus exposure and HLA in healthy donors. The primer mix had 60 Vbeta and 13 Jbeta primers. The assay was immunoSEQ multiplex PCR, and TCRdb's table has in-frame clones only and misses some. The sample records 95,000 to 150,000 clones, about 74% being singletons. Germline V lookup: CDR1 MDHEN, CDR2 SYDVKM. The CDR3 contains 14 residues. The V end lost 9 bases, the J end lost 7 bases, and 19 bases lay between the germline ends. The specimen was PBMCs. The TCR comes from a woman aged 50 to 60 in good health and CMV-seropositive. The J gene is TRBJ2-1, the V gene TRBV28, with D tentatively TRBD2 (7 bases). This CDR3 is CASRKGGAGNEQFF. The CDR3 DNA is TGTGCCAGTCGAAAAGGGGGGGCAGGAAATGAGCAGTTCTTC.